Detailed here is one TCR beta chain. In the original analysis: Scientists estimated how many nucleated cells there were by amplifying reference gene primers. Libraries were prepared by immunoSEQ multiplex PCR; TCRdb keeps only in-frame clonotypes and omits some of them. The V and J calls and clone size are taken from that table; D and trimming were inferred from the DNA. The repertoire includes around 280,000 clones, approximately 86% of them detected once, and roughly 2.1% sits in the top ten. The record originates from a study of blood T cell repertoires in COVID-19. Study-level information: PBMCs, B-cell-depleted T cells, or T cells provided the cDNA or gDNA that made up the material.

The germline CDR1 and CDR2 sequences are MNHEY and SMNVEV (reference sequence). J lost 5 bases, V lost 5 bases, and 13 bases had no gene match. The CDR3 has 16 residues. This TCR derives from a woman in her thirties who had recovered from COVID-19. Specimen: peripheral blood. The chain recombines TRBV27 with TRBJ2-7; the match to TRBD2 covers 9 bases. CDR3 residues: CASSPRGGGAGNEQYF. In DNA, the CDR3 is TGTGCCAGCAGTCCCAGAGGCGGGGGGGCCGGGAACGAGCAGTACTTC.